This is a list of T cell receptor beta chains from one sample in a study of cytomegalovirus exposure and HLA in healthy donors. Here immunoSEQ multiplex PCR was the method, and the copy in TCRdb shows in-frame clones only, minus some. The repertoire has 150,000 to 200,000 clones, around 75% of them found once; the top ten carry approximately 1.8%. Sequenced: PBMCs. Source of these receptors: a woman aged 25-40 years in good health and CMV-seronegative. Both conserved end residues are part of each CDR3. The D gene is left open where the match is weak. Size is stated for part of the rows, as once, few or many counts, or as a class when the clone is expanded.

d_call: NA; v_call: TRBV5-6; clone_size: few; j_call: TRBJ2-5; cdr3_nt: TGTGCCAGCAGCTTGAAAGCGGAGTACCAAGAGACCCAGTACTTC; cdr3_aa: CASSLKAEYQETQYF
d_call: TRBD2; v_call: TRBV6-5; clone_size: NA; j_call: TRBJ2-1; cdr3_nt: TGTGCCAGCAGGACTAGCGGCAATGACAATGAGCAGTTCTTC; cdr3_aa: CASRTSGNDNEQFF
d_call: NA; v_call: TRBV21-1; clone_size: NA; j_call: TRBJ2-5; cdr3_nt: TGTGCCAGCACCCCAGACAGGGCGGGAGAGACCCAGTACTTC; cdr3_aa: CASTPDRAGETQYF
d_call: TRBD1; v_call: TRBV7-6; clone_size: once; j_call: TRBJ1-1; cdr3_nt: TGTGCCAGCAGCTTAAGTACAGGGGGCTGGGGCACTGAAGCTTTCTTT; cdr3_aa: CASSLSTGGWGTEAFF
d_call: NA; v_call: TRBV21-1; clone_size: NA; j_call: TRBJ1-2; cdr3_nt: NA; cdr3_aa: CASSWAGGNYGYTF
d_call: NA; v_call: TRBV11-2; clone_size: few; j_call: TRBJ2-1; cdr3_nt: TGTGCCAGCAGCTTAGATATCGGAAGCGCTTATAATGAGCAGTTCTTC; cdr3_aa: CASSLDIGSAYNEQFF
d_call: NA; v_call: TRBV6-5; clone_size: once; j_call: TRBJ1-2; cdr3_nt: TGTGCCAGCAGCTCGCCGGGAGCTCCCACCTTC; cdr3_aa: CASSSPGAPTF
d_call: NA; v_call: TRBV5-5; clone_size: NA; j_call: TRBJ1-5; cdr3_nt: TGTGCCAGCAACCTGAATCCCGGACGGGGGAATCAGCCCCAGCATTTT; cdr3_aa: CASNLNPGRGNQPQHF
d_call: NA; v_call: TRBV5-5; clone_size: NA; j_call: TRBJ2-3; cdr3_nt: TGTGCCAGCAGCCCCGGGCCCTATAGGACTGCAGATACGCAGTATTTT; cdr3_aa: CASSPGPYRTADTQYF
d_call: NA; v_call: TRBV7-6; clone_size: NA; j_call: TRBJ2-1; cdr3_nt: TGTGCCAGCAGCCGACCAGGGGTCCCCTCCTACAATGAGCAGTTCTTC; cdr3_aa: CASSRPGVPSYNEQFF
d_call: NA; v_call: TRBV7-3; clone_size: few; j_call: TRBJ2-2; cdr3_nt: TGTGCCAGCAGCTTGAGTGCCGGGGAGCTGTTTTTT; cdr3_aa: CASSLSAGELFF
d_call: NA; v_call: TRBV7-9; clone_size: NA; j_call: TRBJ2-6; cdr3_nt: TGTGCCAGCAGCTTAGGACAGACCTCTGGGGCCAACGTCCTGACTTTC; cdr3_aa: CASSLGQTSGANVLTF
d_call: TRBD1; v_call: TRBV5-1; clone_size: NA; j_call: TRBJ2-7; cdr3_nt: TGCGCCAGCAGCTCTCGGGGACAGGGTAAGTCCGAGCAGTACTTC; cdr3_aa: CASSSRGQGKSEQYF
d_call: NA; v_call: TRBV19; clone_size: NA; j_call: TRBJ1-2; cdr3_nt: TGTGCCAGTACCGTCCTAGGCCTTCCGCGAGGCTACACCTTC; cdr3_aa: CASTVLGLPRGYTF
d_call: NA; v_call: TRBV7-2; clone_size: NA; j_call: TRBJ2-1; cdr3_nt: TGTGCCAGCAGCTTGCTGGGACTCCTGGGGATGAATGAGCAGTTCTTC; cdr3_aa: CASSLLGLLGMNEQFF
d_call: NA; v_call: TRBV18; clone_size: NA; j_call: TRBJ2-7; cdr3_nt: TGTGCCAGCTCCCCGGACAGGACTAAAACCTACGAGCAGTACTTC; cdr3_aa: CASSPDRTKTYEQYF
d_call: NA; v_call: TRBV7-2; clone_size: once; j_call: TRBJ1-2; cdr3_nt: TGTGCCAGCAGCCCCCCCCTTTCCAACTATGGCTACACCTTC; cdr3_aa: CASSPPLSNYGYTF
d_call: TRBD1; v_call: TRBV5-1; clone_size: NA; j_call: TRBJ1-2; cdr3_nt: TGCGCCAGCAGCCCAGGGGACAGGGGTAACTATGGCTACACCTTC; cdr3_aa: CASSPGDRGNYGYTF
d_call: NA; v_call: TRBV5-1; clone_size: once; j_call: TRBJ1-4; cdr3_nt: TGCGCCAGCAGCTTGGGCAGGGCCCCTCGTGCAACTAATGAAAAACTGTTTTTT; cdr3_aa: CASSLGRAPRATNEKLFF
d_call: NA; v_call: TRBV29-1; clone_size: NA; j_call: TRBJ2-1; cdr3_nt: TGCAGCGTTGAAGGGCCCAGGGTAGCGGAGCCTTACAATGAGCAGTTCTTC; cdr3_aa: CSVEGPRVAEPYNEQFF
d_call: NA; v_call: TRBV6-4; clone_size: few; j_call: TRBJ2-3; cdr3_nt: TGTGCCAGCAGTGACCAGCCTGTATCAGGGGGCACAGATACGCAGTATTTT; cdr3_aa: CASSDQPVSGGTDTQYF
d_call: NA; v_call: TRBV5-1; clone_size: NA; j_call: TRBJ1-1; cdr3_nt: TGCGCCAGCGGAAAGACAGGTCTGAACACTGAAGCTTTCTTT; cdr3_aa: CASGKTGLNTEAFF
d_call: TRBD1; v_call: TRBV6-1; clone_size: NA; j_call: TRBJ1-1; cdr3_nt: TGTGCCAGCAGTATTGACAGGGGAATTGAAGCTTTCTTT; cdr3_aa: CASSIDRGIEAFF
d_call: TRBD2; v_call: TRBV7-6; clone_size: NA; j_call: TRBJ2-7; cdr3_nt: TGTGCCAGCAGTCTAGCGGGAGGGCCAACGTCGGAGCAGTACTTC; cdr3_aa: CASSLAGGPTSEQYF
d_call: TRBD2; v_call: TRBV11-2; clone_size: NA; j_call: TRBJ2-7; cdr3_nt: TGTGCCAGCAGTCCCCAGGGTAGCGGGGGGTTTTACGAGCAGTACTTC; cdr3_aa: CASSPQGSGGFYEQYF
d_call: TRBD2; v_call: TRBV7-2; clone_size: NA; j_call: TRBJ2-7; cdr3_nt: TGTGCCAGCAGTAGAGCGGGGGCCTCCTACGAGCAGTACTTC; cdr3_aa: CASSRAGASYEQYF
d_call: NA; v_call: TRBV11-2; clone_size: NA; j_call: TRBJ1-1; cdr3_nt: TGTGCCAGCAGCTTTGGGAGGAGTAGTCACACTGAAGCTTTCTTT; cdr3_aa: CASSFGRSSHTEAFF
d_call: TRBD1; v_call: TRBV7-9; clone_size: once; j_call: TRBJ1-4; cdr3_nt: TGTGCCAGCAGTATGGGACAGTTGGAACTGTTTTTT; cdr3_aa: CASSMGQLELFF
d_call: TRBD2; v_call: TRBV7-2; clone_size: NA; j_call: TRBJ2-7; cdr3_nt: TGTGCCAGCAGCTTAGGCGGTAGCGGGAGAAACTACGAGCAGTACTTC; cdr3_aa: CASSLGGSGRNYEQYF
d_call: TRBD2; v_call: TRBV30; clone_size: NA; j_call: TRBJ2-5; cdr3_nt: TGTGCCTGGAGTGAAGGTTTAGCGGGGCGAGCCAAACAAGAGACCCAGTACTTC; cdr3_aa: CAWSEGLAGRAKQETQYF
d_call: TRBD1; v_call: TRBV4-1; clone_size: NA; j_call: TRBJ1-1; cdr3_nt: TGCGCCAGCAGCCGAACGCCCCGTGACAGGGTGGAAGCTTTCTTT; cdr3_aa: CASSRTPRDRVEAFF
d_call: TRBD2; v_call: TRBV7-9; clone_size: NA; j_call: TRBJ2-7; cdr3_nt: TGTGCCAGCAGCAAGGGGGCCAGCGGGGGGTACGAGCAGTACTTC; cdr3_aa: CASSKGASGGYEQYF
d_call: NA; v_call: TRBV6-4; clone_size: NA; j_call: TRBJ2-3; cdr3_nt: TGTGCCAGCAGTGACTCGAAGAGGGCTGGGACAGATACGCAGTATTTT; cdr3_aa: CASSDSKRAGTDTQYF
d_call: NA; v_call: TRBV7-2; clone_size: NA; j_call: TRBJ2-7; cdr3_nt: TGTGCCAGCAGCTTTGGGGGCCCTATGGGGTACGAGCAGTACTTC; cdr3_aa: CASSFGGPMGYEQYF
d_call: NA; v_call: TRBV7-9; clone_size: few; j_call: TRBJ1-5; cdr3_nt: TGTGCCAGCAGCCCACAGCCCCAGCATTTT; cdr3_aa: CASSPQPQHF
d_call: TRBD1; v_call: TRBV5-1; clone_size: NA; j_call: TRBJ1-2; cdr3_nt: TGCGCCAGCAGCATCCCTCAGGGACAGGGCGGTTTTGAGGGTGGCTACACCTTC; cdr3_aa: CASSIPQGQGGFEGGYTF
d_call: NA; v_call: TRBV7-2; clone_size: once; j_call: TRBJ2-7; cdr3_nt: TGTGCCAGCAGCTTGTGGCAGGGGACCTACGAGCAGTACTTC; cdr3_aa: CASSLWQGTYEQYF
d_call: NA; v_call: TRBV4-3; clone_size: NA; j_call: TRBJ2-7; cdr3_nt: TGCGCCAGCAGCCAAGATCGGTCATCCTACGAGCAGTACTTC; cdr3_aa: CASSQDRSSYEQYF